This TCR beta chain emerged from a study of regulatory T cells in long-lasting Graves disease. In its sample, this clonotype was seen a few times. Time point noted: persistent/refractory GD, antithyroid drugs over 5 years with positive TRAb. Making the TCR library involved RNA that had been extracted from PBMCs. Those enrolled as patients came out of an endocrinology department in Xi'an, China. This CDR3 contains 15 residues. From germline, CDR1 is MDHEN and CDR2 SYDVKM. V was trimmed by 5 bases and J by 2 bases, leaving 16 bases between them. HTBI primers from iRepertoire and Arm-PCR of CDR3 regions yielded the TCR beta libraries. TCRdb called the multiplex PCR reads again in MiXCR, with one record for every CDR3 protein. The data contain hundreds of thousands of distinct CDR3 sequences, 20% to 25% of them singletons.

This sample comprised peripheral blood mononuclear cells (PBMCs), obtained when the disease was refractory, from a patient treated with antithyroid drugs. V is TRBV28 and J is TRBJ2-7; D is undetermined. This receptor was identified in a female donor with Graves disease. This chain's CDR3 is CASSPVMLGAYEQYF. CDR3 nucleotide sequence: TGTGCCAGCAGTCCCGTGATGTTAGGAGCCTACGAGCAGTACTTC. Full variable domain (remainder filled in from reference TRBV28 and TRBJ2-7): DVKVTQSSRYLVKRTGEKVFLECVQDMDHENMFWYRQDPGLGLRLIYFSYDVKMKEKGDIPEGYSVSREKKERFSLILESASTNQTSMYLCASSPVMLGAYEQYFGPGTRLTVT.